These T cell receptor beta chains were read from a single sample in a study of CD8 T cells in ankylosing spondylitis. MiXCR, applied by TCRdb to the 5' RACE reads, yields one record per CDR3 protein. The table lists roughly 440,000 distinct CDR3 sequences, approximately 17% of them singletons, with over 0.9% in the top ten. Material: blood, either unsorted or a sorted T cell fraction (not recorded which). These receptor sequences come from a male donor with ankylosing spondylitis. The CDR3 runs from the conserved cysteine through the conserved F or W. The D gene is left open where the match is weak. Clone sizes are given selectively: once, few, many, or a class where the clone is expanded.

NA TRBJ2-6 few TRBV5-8 CASSLIAVLSGANVLTF TGTGCCAGCAGCTTGATAGCGGTGCTCTCTGGGGCCAACGTCCTGACTTTC
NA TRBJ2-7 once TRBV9 CASSVAAHEQYF TGTGCCAGCAGCGTAGCCGCCCACGAGCAGTACTTC
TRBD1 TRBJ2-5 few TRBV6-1 CASSDRTAIGTGGETQYF TGTGCCAGCAGTGATCGGACCGCAATCGGGACAGGGGGGGAGACCCAGTACTTC
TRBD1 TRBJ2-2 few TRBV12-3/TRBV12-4 CASRRDSTGELFF TGTGCCAGCAGACGGGACAGCACCGGGGAGCTGTTTTTT
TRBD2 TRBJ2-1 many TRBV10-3 CAISDPWGTSDEQFF TGTGCCATCAGTGACCCGTGGGGGACTAGCGATGAGCAGTTCTTC
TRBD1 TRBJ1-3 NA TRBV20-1 CSAWDRGSGNTIYF TGCAGTGCGTGGGACAGGGGCTCTGGAAACACCATATATTTT
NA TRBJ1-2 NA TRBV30 CAWSKDIYLPNYGYTF TGTGCCTGGAGTAAGGACATCTATCTACCTAACTATGGCTACACCTTC
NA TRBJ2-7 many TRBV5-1 CASRDRLTYEQYF TGCGCCAGCAGAGACAGGTTAACCTACGAGCAGTACTTC
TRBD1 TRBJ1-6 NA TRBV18 CASSPERQGTLSPLHF TGTGCCAGCTCACCGGAGAGACAGGGGACCCTTTCACCCCTCCACTTT
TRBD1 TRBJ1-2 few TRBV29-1 CSVTNRGPFNYGYTF TGCAGCGTGACCAACAGGGGCCCCTTTAACTATGGCTACACCTTC
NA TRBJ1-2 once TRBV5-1 CASSLGSDSRWGYTF TGCGCCAGCAGCTTGGGGTCGGATTCTAGGTGGGGCTACACCTTC
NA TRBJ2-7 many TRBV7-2 CASSPRTGGSYEQYF TGTGCCAGCAGCCCCAGGACAGGAGGGTCCTACGAGCAGTACTTC
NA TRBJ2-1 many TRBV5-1 CASRLVRGALYNEQFF TGCGCCAGCCGTTTAGTACGGGGGGCCCTGTACAATGAGCAGTTCTTC
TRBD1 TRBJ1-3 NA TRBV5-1 CASGSGGSGNTIYF TGCGCCAGTGGTTCAGGGGGCTCTGGAAACACCATATATTTT
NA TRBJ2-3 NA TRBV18 CASSRTTGTDTQYF TGTGCCAGCTCCCGGACTACCGGCACAGATACGCAGTATTTT
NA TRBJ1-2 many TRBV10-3 CAIKGGNYGYTF TGTGCCATCAAGGGCGGTAACTATGGCTACACCTTC
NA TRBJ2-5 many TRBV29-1 CSVDGSGQGETQYF TGCAGCGTTGATGGCAGCGGCCAGGGCGAGACCCAGTACTTC
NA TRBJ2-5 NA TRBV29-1 CSVQSSFYGTLQETQYF TGCAGCGTCCAGAGCTCCTTCTACGGGACACTTCAAGAGACCCAGTACTTC
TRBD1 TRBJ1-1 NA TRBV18 CASSLARTGDTEAFF TGTGCCAGCTCACTGGCCCGGACAGGGGACACTGAAGCTTTCTTT
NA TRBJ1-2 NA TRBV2 CASSVGQFLYTF TGTGCCAGCAGTGTAGGACAATTTCTCTACACCTTC
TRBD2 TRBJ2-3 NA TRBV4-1 CASSHAGVDTDTQYF TGCGCCAGCAGCCATGCGGGGGTTGACACAGATACGCAGTATTTT
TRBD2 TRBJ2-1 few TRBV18 CASSPPSGGSREQFF TGTGCCAGCTCACCACCGTCGGGAGGGTCGCGTGAGCAGTTCTTC
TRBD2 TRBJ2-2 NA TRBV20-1 CSARDPSGNTGELFF TGCAGTGCTAGAGATCCTAGCGGAAACACCGGGGAGCTGTTTTTT
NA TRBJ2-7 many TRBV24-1 CATSENSYEQYF TGTGCCACCAGTGAGAATTCCTACGAGCAGTACTTC
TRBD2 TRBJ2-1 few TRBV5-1 CASSLNGRASDNEQFF TGCGCCAGCAGCCTTAACGGGAGGGCTTCGGACAATGAGCAGTTCTTC
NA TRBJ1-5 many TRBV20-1 CSASVSSSLQGAQPQHF TGCAGTGCTAGTGTTTCATCCTCCTTACAGGGCGCCCAGCCCCAGCATTTT
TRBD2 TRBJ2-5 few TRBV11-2 CASSHRTSGGETQYF TGTGCCAGCAGCCACCGGACTAGCGGGGGAGAGACCCAGTACTTC
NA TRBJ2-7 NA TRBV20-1 CSARVGVTPYEQYF TGCAGTGCTAGAGTGGGGGTTACCCCCTACGAGCAGTACTTC
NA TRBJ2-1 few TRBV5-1 CASSLGLDIAGSGEQFF TGCGCCAGCAGCTTGGGACTAGATATTGCAGGGTCGGGTGAGCAGTTCTTC
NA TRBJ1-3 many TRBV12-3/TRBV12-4 CASGRSGSRNTIYF TGTGCCAGCGGCCGCTCTGGCAGTAGAAACACCATATATTTT
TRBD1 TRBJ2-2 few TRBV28 CASSSGTGSNTGELFF TGTGCCAGCAGTTCCGGGACAGGTTCGAACACCGGGGAGCTGTTTTTT
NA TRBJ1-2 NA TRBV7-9 CASSVAGRLAGYTF TGTGCCAGCAGCGTAGCAGGAAGGCTGGCTGGCTACACCTTC
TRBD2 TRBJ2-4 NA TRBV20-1 CSAPLAGGGNIQYF TGCAGTGCTCCACTAGCGGGAGGGGGAAACATTCAGTACTTC
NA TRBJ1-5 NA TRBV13 CASSLGGGSSNQPQHF TGTGCCAGCAGCTTAGGAGGAGGCAGTAGCAATCAGCCCCAGCATTTT
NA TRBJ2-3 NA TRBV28 CASSLRRDTDTQYF TGTGCCAGCAGTTTAAGGCGGGACACAGATACGCAGTATTTT
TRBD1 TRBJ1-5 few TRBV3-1 CASSQGGRGRNQPQHF TGTGCCAGCAGCCAGGGGGGTAGGGGGCGGAATCAGCCCCAGCATTTT
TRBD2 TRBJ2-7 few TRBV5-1 CASSLVSGGDYEQYF TGCGCCAGCAGCTTGGTGAGCGGGGGGGACTACGAGCAGTACTTC
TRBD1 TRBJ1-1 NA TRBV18 CASSLSDRVAFF TGTGCCAGCTCTCTTTCGGACAGGGTGGCTTTCTTT
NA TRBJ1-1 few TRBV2 CASSGGYGSQTEAFF TGTGCCAGCAGTGGGGGTTACGGCTCTCAAACCGAAGCTTTCTTT
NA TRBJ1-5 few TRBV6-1 CASSDNGRSNQPQHF TGTGCCAGCAGTGATAATGGGAGAAGCAATCAGCCCCAGCATTTT
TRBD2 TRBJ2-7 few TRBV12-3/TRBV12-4 CASSLGLAGGSYEQYF TGTGCCAGCAGCCTTGGACTAGCGGGGGGGTCTTACGAGCAGTACTTC
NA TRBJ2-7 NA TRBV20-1 CSARVLGSGEQYF TGCAGTGCTAGAGTTTTGGGAAGCGGCGAGCAGTACTTC
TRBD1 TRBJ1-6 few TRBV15 CATSMTGQGYSPLHF TGTGCCACCAGCATGACGGGACAGGGCTATTCACCCCTCCACTTT
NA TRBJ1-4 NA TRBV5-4 CASSDRTRGVNEKLFF TGTGCCAGCAGCGACCGGACCAGGGGCGTTAATGAAAAACTGTTTTTT
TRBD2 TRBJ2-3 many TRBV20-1 CSATTSGGLTPTDTQYF TGCAGTGCTACGACTAGCGGGGGCTTGACACCCACAGATACGCAGTATTTT
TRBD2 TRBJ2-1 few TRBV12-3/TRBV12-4 CASTSGGRPSSDEQFF TGTGCCAGCACCTCGGGCGGGAGGCCCTCAAGCGATGAGCAGTTCTTC